This T cell receptor (beta chain) was captured in a study of shared clonotypes between healthy human individuals. Clones were read by immunoSEQ multiplex PCR, and TCRdb kept only the in-frame ones, dropping some. The sample lists roughly 1 million clones, roughly 70% occurring once. Remarks on this clone: Its antigen is unidentified.

Study findings and constraints: The authors sampled blood alone, and tissue repertoires likely differ.

Sequenced material: memory CD4+ T cells sorted from blood. Subset here: CD45RA-negative fraction. This receptor was taken from a man between 18 and 29 years old in good health.

The CDR3: CASSLVVAGANVLTF. CDR3 bases: TGTGCCAGCAGCTTGGTGGTTGCTGGGGCCAACGTCCTGACTTTC. V and J are TRBV5-8 and TRBJ2-6; D gene uncertain. V shed 0 bases and J shed 2 bases, with 6 bases lying between them. Germline V gene lookup returns CDR1 SGHTS and CDR2 YDEGEE. This CDR3 spans 15 amino acids.